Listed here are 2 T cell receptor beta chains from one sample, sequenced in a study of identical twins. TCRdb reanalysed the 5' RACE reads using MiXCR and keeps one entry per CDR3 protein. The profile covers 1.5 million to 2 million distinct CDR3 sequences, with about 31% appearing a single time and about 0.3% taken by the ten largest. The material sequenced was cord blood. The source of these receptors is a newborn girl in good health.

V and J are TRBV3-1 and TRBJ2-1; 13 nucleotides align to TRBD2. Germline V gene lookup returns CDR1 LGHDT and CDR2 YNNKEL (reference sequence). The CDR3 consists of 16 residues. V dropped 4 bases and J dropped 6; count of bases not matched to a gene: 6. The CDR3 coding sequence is TGTGCCAGCAGCCCCCAGGGACTAGCGGGGTCCAATGAGCAGTTCTTC. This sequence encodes CASSPQGLAGSNEQFF.

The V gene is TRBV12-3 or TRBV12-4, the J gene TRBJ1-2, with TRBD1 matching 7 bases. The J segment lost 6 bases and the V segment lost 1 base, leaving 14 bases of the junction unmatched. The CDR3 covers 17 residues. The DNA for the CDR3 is TGTGCCAGCAGTTTAGACTTCGGGGGGCGCAGGGGGAATGGCTACACCTTC. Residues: CASSLDFGGRRGNGYTF.